This record looks at one T cell receptor beta chain sequence and its context. No antigen is known for it. The data were obtained in a study of cytomegalovirus exposure and HLA in healthy donors. Study-wide results and caveats: Some TCR beta chains (164 of them) were listed as cytomegalovirus-associated. Three chains tied to CMV proved CMV antigen-specific in vitro. Reportedly, HLA-A and HLA-B alleles of most subjects were accurately predicted from TCR beta.

PCR primers comprised 60 Vbeta and 13 Jbeta primers. In the study's own analysis: The count from a later analysis was some 76 million unique TCR beta chains, about 9.9 million of them shared. Here immunoSEQ multiplex PCR was the method, and the copy in TCRdb shows in-frame clones only, minus some. V and J calls and clone size are copied from that table; D and trimming were computed from the DNA. The data show 90,000 to 150,000 clones, with over 80% seen just once and 0.24% held by the top ten. Unmatched junction bases numbered 7, after V lost 0 bases and J lost 1 base. CDR3 length: 16 residues. In germline, CDR1 is SGDLS, CDR2 YYNGEE.

This chain connects TRBV9 to TRBJ2-7; 7 bases match TRBD2. This receptor was taken from a man aged 45-60 years in good health and CMV-seronegative. The source material was PBMCs. The CDR3 region is CASSVGPAGLSYEQYF. Written as DNA, the CDR3 is TGTGCCAGCAGCGTAGGTCCAGCGGGGTTGTCCTACGAGCAGTACTTC.